This TCR beta chain was sequenced in a study of cytomegalovirus exposure and HLA in healthy donors (dated by TCRdb to between 2016 and 2019). Background on the whole study: According to a later analysis, one platform produced both the 110 or so validation repertoires and the 666 repertoires of the first cohort. To predict cytomegalovirus infection status, the study combined high-throughput TCR immunosequencing, statistical association of individual TCRs with disease status, and machine learning. Along with the approximately 620-subject first cohort, a separate validation cohort of approximately 110 different subjects was used. The study aimed to test whether cataloging public T cell receptors could reveal signatures of past pathogen exposure.

The cysteine opens and the phenylalanine closes a CDR3 of 15 amino acids. Just the 45-base CDR3 DNA is kept, in frame starting at base 1. CDR1 and CDR2 were assigned from the germline V gene as MNHNS and SASEGT. Relative to germline, V is missing 4 bases and J is missing 9 bases, with 13 bases of the junction outside any gene match. The donors were included in the validation cohort of some 120 subjects, a group kept apart from the 666-subject first cohort. This clone was detected a few times. Its binding antigen is unknown. Base-call qualities are not available, and no considerably larger clone is one nucleotide away. The study at large found these results: The authors suggested that the approach could potentially be generalized to other disease states and immunological phenotypes. A later analysis had no HLA typing for the validation cohort, so co-occurrence there was scored across all 130 or so repertoires. The classifier was reported to diagnose cytomegalovirus status with high specificity and sensitivity in both the original cohort and the validation cohort. A few of the identified cytomegalovirus-associated TCR beta chains were confirmed in vitro to be specific for cytomegalovirus antigens. Most TCR sequences were observed very rarely across donors, whereas some public TCRs were present in many individuals. Of the cluster scores, 85% to 95% were above 0 in a later analysis, which found that TCRs clustered in the first cohort also tended to co-occur in the 120 or so validation repertoires. The study gave a list of over 150 TCR beta chains associated with cytomegalovirus.

Receptor libraries were prepared by the immunoSEQ multiplex PCR assay. Concerning the study's data processing: A statistical classification framework was built to diagnose cytomegalovirus status from the catalog of TCR beta chain sequences. TCRdb holds this immuneACCESS table with in-frame rearrangements only. Some clones are missing; in checked studies, unresolved V genes explain under half, and the rest has no known cause. V, J and clone size are those of that table, while D and trimming were read from the DNA. This sample comprises fewer than 250,000 clones, roughly 84% of them detected only once. Approximately 2% of the sample rests with the top ten.

The receptor comes from a woman aged 18 to 35 in good health and CMV-seropositive. The chain is encoded by TRBV6-1 joined to TRBJ2-7, and 9 junction bases match TRBD2. What was sequenced was PBMCs. The nucleotide sequence is given as TGTGCCAGCAGTGGGGCCATGGCGGGAGGGCTAGGGCAGTACTTC. It translates to CASSGAMAGGLGQYF.